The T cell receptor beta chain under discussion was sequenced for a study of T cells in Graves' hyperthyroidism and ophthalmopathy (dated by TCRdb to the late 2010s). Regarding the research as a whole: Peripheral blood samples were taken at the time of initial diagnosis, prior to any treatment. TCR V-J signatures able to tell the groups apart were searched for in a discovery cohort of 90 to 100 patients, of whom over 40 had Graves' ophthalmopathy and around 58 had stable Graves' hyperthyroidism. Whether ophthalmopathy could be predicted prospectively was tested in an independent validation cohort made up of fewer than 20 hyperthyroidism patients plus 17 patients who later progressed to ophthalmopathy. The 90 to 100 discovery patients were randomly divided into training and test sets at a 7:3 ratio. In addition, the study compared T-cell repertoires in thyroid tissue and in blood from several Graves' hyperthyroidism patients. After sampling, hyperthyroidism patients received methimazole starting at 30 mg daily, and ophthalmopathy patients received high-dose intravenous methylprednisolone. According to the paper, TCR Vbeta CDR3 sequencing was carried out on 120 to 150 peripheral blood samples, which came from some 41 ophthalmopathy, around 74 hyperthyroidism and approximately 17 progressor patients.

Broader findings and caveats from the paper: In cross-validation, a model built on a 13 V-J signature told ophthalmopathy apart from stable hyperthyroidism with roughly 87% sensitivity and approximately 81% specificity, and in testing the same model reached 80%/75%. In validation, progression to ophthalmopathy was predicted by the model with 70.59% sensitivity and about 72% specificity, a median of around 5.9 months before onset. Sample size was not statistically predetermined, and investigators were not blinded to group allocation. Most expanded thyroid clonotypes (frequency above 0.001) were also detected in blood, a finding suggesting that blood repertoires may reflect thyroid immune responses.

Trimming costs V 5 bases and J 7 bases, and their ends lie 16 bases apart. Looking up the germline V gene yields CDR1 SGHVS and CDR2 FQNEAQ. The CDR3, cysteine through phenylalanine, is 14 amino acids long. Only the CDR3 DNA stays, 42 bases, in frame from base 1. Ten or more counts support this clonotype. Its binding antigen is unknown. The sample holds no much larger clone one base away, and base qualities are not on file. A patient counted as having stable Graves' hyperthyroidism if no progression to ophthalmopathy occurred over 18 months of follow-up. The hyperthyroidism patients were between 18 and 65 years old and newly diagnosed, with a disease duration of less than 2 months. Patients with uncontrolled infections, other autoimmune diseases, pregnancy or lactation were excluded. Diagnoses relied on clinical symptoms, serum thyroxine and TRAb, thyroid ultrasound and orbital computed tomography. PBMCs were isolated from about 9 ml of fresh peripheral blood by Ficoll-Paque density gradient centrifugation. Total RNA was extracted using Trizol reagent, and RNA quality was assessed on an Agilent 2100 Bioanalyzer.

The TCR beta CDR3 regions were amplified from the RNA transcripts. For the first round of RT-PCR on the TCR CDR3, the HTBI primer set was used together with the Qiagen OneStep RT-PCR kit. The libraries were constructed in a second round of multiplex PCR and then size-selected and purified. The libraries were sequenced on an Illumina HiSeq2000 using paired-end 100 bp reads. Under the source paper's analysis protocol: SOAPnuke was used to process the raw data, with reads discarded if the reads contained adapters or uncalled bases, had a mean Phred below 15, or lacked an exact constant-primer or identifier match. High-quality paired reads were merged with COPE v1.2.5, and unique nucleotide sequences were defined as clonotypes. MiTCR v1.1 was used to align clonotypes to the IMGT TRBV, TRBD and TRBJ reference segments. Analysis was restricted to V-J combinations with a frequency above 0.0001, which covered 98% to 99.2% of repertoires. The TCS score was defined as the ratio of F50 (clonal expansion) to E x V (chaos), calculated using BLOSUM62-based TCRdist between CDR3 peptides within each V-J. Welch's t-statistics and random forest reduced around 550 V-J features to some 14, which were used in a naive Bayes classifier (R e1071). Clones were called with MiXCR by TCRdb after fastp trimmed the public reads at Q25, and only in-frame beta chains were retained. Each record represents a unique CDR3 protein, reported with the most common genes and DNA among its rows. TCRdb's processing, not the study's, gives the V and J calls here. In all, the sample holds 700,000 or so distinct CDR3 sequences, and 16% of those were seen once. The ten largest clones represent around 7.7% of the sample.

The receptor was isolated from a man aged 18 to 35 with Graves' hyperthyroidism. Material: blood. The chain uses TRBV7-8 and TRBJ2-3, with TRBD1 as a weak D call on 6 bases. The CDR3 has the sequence CASSPATGLYTQYF. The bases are TGTGCCAGCAGCCCAGCGACAGGACTGTATACGCAGTATTTT.